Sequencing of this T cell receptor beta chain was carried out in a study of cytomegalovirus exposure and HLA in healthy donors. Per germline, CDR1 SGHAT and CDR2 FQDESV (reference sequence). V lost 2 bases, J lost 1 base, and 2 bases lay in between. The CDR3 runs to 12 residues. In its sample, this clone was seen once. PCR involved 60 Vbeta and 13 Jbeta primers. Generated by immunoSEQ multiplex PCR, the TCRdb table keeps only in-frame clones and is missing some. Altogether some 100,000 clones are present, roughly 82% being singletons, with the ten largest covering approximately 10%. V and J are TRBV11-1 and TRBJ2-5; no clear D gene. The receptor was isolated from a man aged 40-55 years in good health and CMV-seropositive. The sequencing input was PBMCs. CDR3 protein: CASSLLQETQYF. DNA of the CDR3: TGTGCCAGCAGCTTACTCCAAGAGACCCAGTACTTC.